One TCR beta chain is described in this entry. Its antigen is unknown. The CDR3 runs 16 residues. The germline gives CDR1 SEHNR, CDR2 FQNEAQ (reference sequence). Trimming stripped 5 bases from V and 6 bases from J, with 23 bases between. Assay used: immunoSEQ multiplex PCR; TCRdb lists only in-frame clones, some missing. The sample has under 40,000 clones; around 79% are singletons. These data originate in a study of vaccination effects on CD4 cells after COVID-19. In the study overall: Samples collected post-vaccine were obtained a median of 72 days after the second dose.

The culture ran for approximately 11 days before CD4+ T cells were isolated. This person caught SARS-CoV-2 sometime from March to December 2020, and PCR testing confirmed the infection. Participants each got two BNT162b2 or mRNA-1273 vaccine doses. The receptor was isolated from a human donor who had a prior SARS-CoV-2 infection. The sample in question was CD4+ T cells from PBMCs cultured without peptide, obtained after COVID-19 vaccination. The rearrangement joins TRBV7-9 to TRBJ2-7, with D possibly matching TRBD1 (5 bases). The CDR3 region is CASSRRRTDREPEQYF. The CDR3 DNA is TGTGCCAGCAGCCGCCGCCGAACCGACAGAGAACCCGAGCAGTACTTC. Combining the CDR3 with reference TRBV7-9 and TRBJ2-7 gives the whole variable domain DTGVSQNPRHKITKRGQNVTFRCDPISEHNRLYWYRQTLGQGPEFLTYFQNEAQLEKSRLLSDRFSAERPKGSFSTLEIQRTEQGDSAMYLCASSRRRTDREPEQYFGPGTRLTVT.